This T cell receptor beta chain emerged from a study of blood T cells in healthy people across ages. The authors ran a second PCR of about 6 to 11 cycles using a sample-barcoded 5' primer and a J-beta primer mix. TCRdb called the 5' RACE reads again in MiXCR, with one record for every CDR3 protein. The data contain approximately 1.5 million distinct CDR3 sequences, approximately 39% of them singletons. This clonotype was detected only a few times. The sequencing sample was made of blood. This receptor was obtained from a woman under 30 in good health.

The DNA of the CDR3 is TGCAGTGCGGAGGGGTACAATGAGCAGTACTTC. It specifies CSAEGYNEQYF. The chain uses TRBV20-1 and TRBJ2-5, with a possible D match to TRBD2 (6 bases). Germline V gene sequence: CDR1 DFQATT, CDR2 SNEGSKA (reference sequence). V dropped 6 bases and J dropped 11 bases, with 16 bases sitting between them. This CDR3 comprises 11 residues.